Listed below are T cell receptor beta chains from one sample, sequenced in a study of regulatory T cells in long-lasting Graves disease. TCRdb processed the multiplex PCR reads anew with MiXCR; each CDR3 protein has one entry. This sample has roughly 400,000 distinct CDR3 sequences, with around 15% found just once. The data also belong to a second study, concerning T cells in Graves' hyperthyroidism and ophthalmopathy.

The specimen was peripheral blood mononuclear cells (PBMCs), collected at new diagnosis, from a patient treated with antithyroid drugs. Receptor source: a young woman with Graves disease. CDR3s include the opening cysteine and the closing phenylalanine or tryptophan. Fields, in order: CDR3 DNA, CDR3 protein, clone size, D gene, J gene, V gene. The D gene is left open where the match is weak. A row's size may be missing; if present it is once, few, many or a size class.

CDR3nt: TGTGCCAGCTCTACGAACCAAATTGGACAGGGGGGGTCCTACGAGCAGTACTTC
CDR3aa: CASSTNQIGQGGSYEQYF
abundance: few
d_gene: TRBD1
j_gene: TRBJ2-7
v_gene: TRBV18

CDR3nt: TGTGCCAGCAGCCCCTTTGGATTACACAATGAGCAGTTCTTC
CDR3aa: CASSPFGLHNEQFF
abundance: many
d_gene: .
j_gene: TRBJ2-1
v_gene: TRBV11-2

CDR3nt: TGTGCCACCAGTGATGGACAGGGTCCCGGGGAGCTGTTTTTT
CDR3aa: CATSDGQGPGELFF
abundance: many
d_gene: TRBD1
j_gene: TRBJ2-2
v_gene: TRBV24-1

CDR3nt: TGTGCCAGTATCCCTAGCGGAAAGACGAACACCGGGGAGCTGTTTTTT
CDR3aa: CASIPSGKTNTGELFF
abundance: .
d_gene: TRBD2
j_gene: TRBJ2-2
v_gene: TRBV19

CDR3nt: TGCAGCGCCAAGACAGACGAAAAACTGTTTTTT
CDR3aa: CSAKTDEKLFF
abundance: few
d_gene: .
j_gene: TRBJ1-4
v_gene: TRBV29-1

CDR3nt: TGCGCCAGCATGTGGGACGGCAGGAGACAAGAGACCCAGTACTTC
CDR3aa: CASMWDGRRQETQYF
abundance: few
d_gene: .
j_gene: TRBJ2-5
v_gene: TRBV5-1

CDR3nt: TGTGCCACCAGCAGAGATCAGAGGGGAAACACCATATATTTT
CDR3aa: CATSRDQRGNTIYF
abundance: many
d_gene: .
j_gene: TRBJ1-3
v_gene: TRBV15

CDR3nt: TGCAGTGCTAGAGATCTAAGAGGCCCCGGGGAGCTGTTTTTT
CDR3aa: CSARDLRGPGELFF
abundance: few
d_gene: .
j_gene: TRBJ2-2
v_gene: TRBV20-1

CDR3nt: TGTGCCAGCAGCTTAAAGGGGGGGGTTGTGGGTGAGCAGTTCTTC
CDR3aa: CASSLKGGVVGEQFF
abundance: .
d_gene: .
j_gene: TRBJ2-1
v_gene: TRBV7-3

CDR3nt: TGTGCCAGCAGTTACTCCGAGGGCAGGTTCTACGAGCAGTACTTC
CDR3aa: CASSYSEGRFYEQYF
abundance: many
d_gene: .
j_gene: TRBJ2-7
v_gene: TRBV6-5